This record concerns one T cell receptor beta chain sequence. Trimming pared 6 bases from V and 5 bases from J, leaving 13 bases between. Germline V gives CDR1 LNHDA, CDR2 SQIVND (reference sequence). The CDR3 is 13 amino acids. Data came from immunoSEQ multiplex PCR; TCRdb stores just in-frame clones and leaves some out. This sample has 740,000 or so clones, with 60% to 75% found just once. This sample is drawn from a study of shared clonotypes between healthy human individuals. The sequenced sample consisted of memory CD4+ T cells sorted from blood. Indicated subset: CD45RA-negative fraction. This clonotype was sampled from a woman under 40 in good health. This chain connects TRBV19 to TRBJ2-5, with D unclear. The CDR3 reads CASRKGILETQYF. DNA for the CDR3: TGTGCCAGTAGAAAAGGGATTTTGGAGACCCAGTACTTC.